This T cell receptor beta chain is drawn from a study of glioma-infiltrating T cells after dendritic cell vaccination. Study results and caveats: Few patients contributed both blood and tumor specimens.

The immunoSEQ assay amplified TCRB CDR3 from up to about 2 ug DNA. Assay: immunoSEQ multiplex PCR; the TCRdb copy retains only in-frame clones and omits some. The sample lists more than 100,000 clones, more than 80% seen once, with about 12% in the top ten. The germline V gene encodes CDR1 SGHNT and CDR2 YYREEE (reference sequence). The CDR3 has 14 residues. V lost 1 base and J 4 bases, leaving 11 bases between the germline ends. No glioblastoma patient carried an isocitrate dehydrogenase mutation. This clone was counted a single time. The antigen is not known. The source was blood, collected before dendritic cell vaccination. This sequence joins TRBV5-4 and TRBJ1-1, with D unclear. The origin of this receptor is a human donor with glioblastoma. In DNA form, the CDR3 reads TGTGCCAGCAGCTTGAGCGGGGTGTCCACTGAAGCTTTCTTT. Its translation is CASSLSGVSTEAFF.